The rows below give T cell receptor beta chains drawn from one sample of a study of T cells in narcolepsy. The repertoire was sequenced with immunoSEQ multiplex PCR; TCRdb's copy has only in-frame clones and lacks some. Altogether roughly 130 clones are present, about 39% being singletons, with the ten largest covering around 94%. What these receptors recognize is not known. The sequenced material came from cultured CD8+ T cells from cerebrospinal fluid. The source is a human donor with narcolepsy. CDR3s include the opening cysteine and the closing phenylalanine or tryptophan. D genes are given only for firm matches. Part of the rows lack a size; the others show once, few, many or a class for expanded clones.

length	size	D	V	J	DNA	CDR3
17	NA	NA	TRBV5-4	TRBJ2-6	TGTGCCAGCCGTAACCGCGTACCAACAAAGTCGGGCAACGTCCTGACTTTC	CASRNRVPTKSGNVLTF
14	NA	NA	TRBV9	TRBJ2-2	TGTGCCAGCAGTACAGGGCCGAACACCGGGGAGCTGTTTTTT	CASSTGPNTGELFF
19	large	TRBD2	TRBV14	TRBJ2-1	TGTGCCAGCAGCCAAGAAGGACTAGCGGGACCGAGCTCCTACAATGAGCAGTTCTTC	CASSQEGLAGPSSYNEQFF
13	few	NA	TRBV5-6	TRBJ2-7	TGTGCCAGCAGCTTAGGGTTGAGGGGCGAGCAGTACTTC	CASSLGLRGEQYF
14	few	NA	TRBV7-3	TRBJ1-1	TGTGCCAGCAGCTTGACAGAGTGGAACACTGAAGCTTTCTTT	CASSLTEWNTEAFF
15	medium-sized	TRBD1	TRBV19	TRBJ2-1	TGTGCCAGTAGTTCCGGGACAGGGGGCACGAGGGAGCAGTTCTTC	CASSSGTGGTREQFF
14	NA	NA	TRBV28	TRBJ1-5	TGTGCCAGCAGTCTACGGACTTGTAATCAGCCCCATCATTTT	CASSLRTCNQPHHF
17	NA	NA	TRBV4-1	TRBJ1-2	TGCGCCAGCAGCTCCCGCGCCCAGAACCGAAAGACCTATGGCTACACCTTC	CASSSRAQNRKTYGYTF
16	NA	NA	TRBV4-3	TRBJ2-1	TGCGCCAGCAGCCAAGGGGAACTGGTTTCTTACAATGAGCAGTTCTTC	CASSQGELVSYNEQFF
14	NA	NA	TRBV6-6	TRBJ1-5	TGTGCCAGCAGTCTACGGACTTGGAATCAGCCCCAGCATTTT	CASSLRTWNQPQHF
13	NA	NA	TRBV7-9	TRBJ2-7	TGTGCCAGCAGCTTATGGGGGGACAACGAGCAGTACTTC	CASSLWGDNEQYF
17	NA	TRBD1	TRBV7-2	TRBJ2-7	TGCGCCAGCAGCCAAGATCTGGGGACAGGGGTAGTCTACGAGCAGTACTTC	CASSQDLGTGVVYEQYF
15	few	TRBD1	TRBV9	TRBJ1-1	TGTGCCAGCAGCGTAACAGGGGATTCTAACACTGAAGCTTTCTTT	CASSVTGDSNTEAFF
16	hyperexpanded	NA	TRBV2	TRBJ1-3	TGTGCCAGCAGGGCCGGGCTATTCACTTCTGGAAACACCATATATTTT	CASRAGLFTSGNTIYF
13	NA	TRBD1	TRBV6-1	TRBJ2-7	TGTGCCAGCAGGAGGGGGCTTACTGACGAGCAGTACTTC	CASRRGLTDEQYF
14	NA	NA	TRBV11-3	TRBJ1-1	TGTGCCAGCAGCTTGACAGAGTGGAACACTGAAGCTTTCTTT	CASSLTEWNTEAFF
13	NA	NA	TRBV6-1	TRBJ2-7	TGTGCCATCATAGACCGTGTCACCTACGAGCAGTACTTC	CAIIDRVTYEQYF
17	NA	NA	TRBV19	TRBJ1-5	TGTGCCAGTAGTATGCGACACACAAGCCTCTACAATCAGCCCCAGCATTTT	CASSMRHTSLYNQPQHF
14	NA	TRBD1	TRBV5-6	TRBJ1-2	TGTGCCAGCAGCGTGGGACAGGCAACGTATGGCTACACCTTC	CASSVGQATYGYTF
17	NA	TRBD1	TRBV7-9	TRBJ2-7	TGCGCCAGCAGCCAAGATCTGGGGACAGGGGTAGTCTACGAGCAGTACTTC	CASSQDLGTGVVYEQYF
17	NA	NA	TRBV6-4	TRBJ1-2	TGTGCCAGCAGTAGATTGGGCCCACACGGAAAGACCTATGGCTACACCTTC	CASSRLGPHGKTYGYTF
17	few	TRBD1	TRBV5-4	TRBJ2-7	TGCGCCAGCAGCCAAGATCTGGGGACAGGGGTAGTCTACGAGCAGTACTTC	CASSQDLGTGVVYEQYF
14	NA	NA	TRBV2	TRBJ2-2	TGTGCCAGCAGAGCCCTGCGAGACACCGGGGAGCTGTTTTTT	CASRALRDTGELFF
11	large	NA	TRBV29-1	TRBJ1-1	TGCAGCGCTCGGGACGGCCCAGAAGCTTTCTTT	CSARDGPEAFF
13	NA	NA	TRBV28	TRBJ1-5	TGTGCCAGCAGTTTATCCTCCAATCAGCCCCAGCATTTT	CASSLSSNQPQHF
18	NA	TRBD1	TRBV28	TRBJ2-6	TGTGCCAGCAGTCCCGAGGGACAGGGGGCGTATGGGGCCAACGTCCTGACTTTC	CASSPEGQGAYGANVLTF
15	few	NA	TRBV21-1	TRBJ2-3	TGTGCCAGCAGTTTAGCGGGGGGGATCGAGATACAGCAGTATTTT	CASSLAGGIEIQQYF
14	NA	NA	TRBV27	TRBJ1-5	TGTGCCAGCAGTCTACGGACTTGGAATCAGCCCCAGCATTTT	CASSLRTWNQPQHF
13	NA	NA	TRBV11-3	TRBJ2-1	TGTGCCAGCAGCTTAGTAGAGTACAATGAGCAGTTCTTC	CASSLVEYNEQFF
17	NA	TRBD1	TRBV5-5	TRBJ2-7	TGCGCCAGCAGCCAAGATCTGGGGACAGGGGTAGTCTACGAGCAGTACTTC	CASSQDLGTGVVYEQYF
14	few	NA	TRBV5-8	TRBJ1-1	TGTGCCAGCAGCTTGACAGAGTGGAACACTGAAGCTTTCTTT	CASSLTEWNTEAFF
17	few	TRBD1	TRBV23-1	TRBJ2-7	TGCGCCAGCAGCCAAGATCTGGGGACAGGGGTAGTCTACGAGCAGTACTTC	CASSQDLGTGVVYEQYF
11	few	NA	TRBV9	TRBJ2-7	TGTGCCAGCAGCGCCGGCTACGAGCAGTACTTC	CASSAGYEQYF
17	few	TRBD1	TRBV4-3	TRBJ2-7	TGCGCCATCATCCAAGATCTGGGGACAGGGGTAGTCTACGAGCAGTACTTC	CAIIQDLGTGVVYEQYF
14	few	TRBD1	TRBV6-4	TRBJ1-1	TGTGCCAGTCGGACAGGGGGCCCGAACACTGAAGCTTTCTTT	CASRTGGPNTEAFF
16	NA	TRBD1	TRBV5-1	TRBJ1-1	TGCGCCAGCAGCTTGGCCCAGGGGGCTGAGAGCACTGAAGCTTTCTTT	CASSLAQGAESTEAFF
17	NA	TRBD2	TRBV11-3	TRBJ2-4	TGTGCCAGCACCGCGGGGGGGGAGCAGTGGGCCAAAAACATTCAGTACTTC	CASTAGGEQWAKNIQYF
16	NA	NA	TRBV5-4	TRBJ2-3	TGCGCCAGCAGCCAAGATAGAGGCCCTGAGAGTGATACGCAGTATTTT	CASSQDRGPESDTQYF
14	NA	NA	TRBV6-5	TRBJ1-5	TGTGCCAGCAGTCTACGGACTTGGAATCAGCCCCAGCATTTT	CASSLRTWNQPQHF
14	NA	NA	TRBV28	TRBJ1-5	TGTGCCTGCAGTCTTCGGACTTGGAATCAGCCCCAGCATTTT	CACSLRTWNQPQHF